This T cell receptor beta chain was sequenced in a study of OX40 agonist ivuxolimab in advanced cancers. Concerning the study at large: Ivuxolimab, which targeted the costimulatory receptor OX40 (CD134), was an agonistic, fully human IgG2 monoclonal antibody. Partial responses were achieved by three dose-escalation patients, of whom one had hepatocellular carcinoma and two had cutaneous melanoma. Of the roughly 53 patients in dose escalation, approximately 20 had hepatocellular carcinoma, about 15 had melanoma, 9 had renal cell carcinoma and 9 had head and neck cancer. Intravenous ivuxolimab was administered to patients every 2 weeks at six dose levels: 0.01, 0.1, 0.3, 1.5, 3 and 10 mg/kg. The paper covers the monotherapy dose-escalation part of the phase I ivuxolimab trial, which included N ≈ 57 patients. Patients were allowed to have had prior anti-PD-1, anti-PD-L1 or anti-CTLA-4 therapy, and less than 45% of the dose-escalation patients had previously received checkpoint inhibitors. The dose-escalation cohort was roughly 87% male with a mean age of about 60 years, ranging from about 20 to 80. Peripheral TCRbeta sequencing aimed to test whether ivuxolimab altered TCR sequence diversity and caused clonal T-cell expansion. Beyond this particular receptor, the publication reports: At doses from 0.1 to 3.0 mg/kg, clonal expansion was seen in both CD4+ and CD8+ blood T cells between baseline and week 6. After ivuxolimab, CD8+ T cells had more expanded clones than CD4+ T cells on average. The antigen specificity of the peripheral T cells that underwent clonal expansion was not determined. Low levels of normalized T-cell clonal expansion were also seen in some patients who did not respond. In the 0.1-3.0 mg/kg groups, partial responders had among the lowest normalized peripheral clonal expansion, particularly in CD8+ T cells.

Genomic DNA was isolated from the sorted cells so that the TCRbeta CDR3 region could be sequenced. The immunoSEQ Assay was used for sequencing of TCRbeta CDR3 regions. Held by TCRdb, this immuneACCESS table contains in-frame sequences only and omits some clones. Under half of the omission traces to an unresolved V gene where checked; the cause of the rest is unknown. The sample table holds approximately 80,000 clones, of which about 82% were seen once. The ten largest clones capture approximately 0.61% of the sample. The CDR3 sequence holds 13 residues, the cysteine and phenylalanine included. Only the CDR3 DNA is retained, 39 bases long and in frame from the first base. V is shortened by 6 bases, J by 0 bases, and the region joining them spans 8 bases. The germline V gene gives CDR1 as SNHLY and CDR2 as FYNNEI. In the case of this clone: Its antigen target is currently unknown. Base qualities are missing; no much larger clone stands one base away.

Patients with autoimmune disease history or receiving systemic immunosuppression were excluded from the trial. In every dose cohort, peripheral blood was drawn for TCR sequencing at baseline, cycle 4 day 1, and cycle 7 day 1. The samples were taken from a phase I, first-in-human, multicenter, open-label dose-escalation trial of ivuxolimab. The trial enrolled adults with locally advanced or metastatic head and neck squamous cell, hepatocellular, melanoma or renal cell carcinoma. Before TCR sequencing, CD4+ T cells and CD8+ T cells were sorted from peripheral blood as separate populations. The sequencing used CD4+ or CD8+ T cells sorted from blood, collected in a trial of the OX40 agonist ivuxolimab. The sequence came from an adult with an advanced solid tumor such as melanoma, head and neck, liver or kidney cancer. The V and J segments used are TRBV2 and TRBJ2-5; the D gene identity is not certain. The CDR3 amino acid sequence is: CASSRQDQETQYF. The DNA is TGTGCCAGCAGCCGCCAAGACCAAGAGACCCAGTACTTC.